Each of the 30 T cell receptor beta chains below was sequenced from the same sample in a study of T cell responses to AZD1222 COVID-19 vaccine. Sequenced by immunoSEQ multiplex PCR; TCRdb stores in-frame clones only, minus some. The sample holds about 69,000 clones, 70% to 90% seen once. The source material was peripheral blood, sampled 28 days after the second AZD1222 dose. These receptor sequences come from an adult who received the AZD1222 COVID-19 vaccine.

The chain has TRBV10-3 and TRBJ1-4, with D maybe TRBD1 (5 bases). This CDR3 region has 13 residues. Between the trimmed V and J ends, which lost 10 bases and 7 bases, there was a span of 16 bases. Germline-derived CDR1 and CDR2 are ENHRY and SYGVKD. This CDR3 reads CATGAPAGEKLFF. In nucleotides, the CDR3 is TGTGCCACCGGGGCCCCGGCGGGTGAAAAACTGTTTTTT.

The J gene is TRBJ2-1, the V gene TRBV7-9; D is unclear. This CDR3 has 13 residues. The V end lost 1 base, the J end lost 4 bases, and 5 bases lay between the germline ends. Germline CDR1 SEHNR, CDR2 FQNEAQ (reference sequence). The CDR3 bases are TGTGCCAGCAGCTTAGGCTGGTACAATGAGCAGTTCTTC. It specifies CASSLGWYNEQFF.

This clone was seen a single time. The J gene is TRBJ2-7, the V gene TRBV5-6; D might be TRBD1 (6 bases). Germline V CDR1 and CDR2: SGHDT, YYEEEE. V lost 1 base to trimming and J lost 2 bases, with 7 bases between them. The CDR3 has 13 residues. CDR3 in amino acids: CASSLQGTYEQYF. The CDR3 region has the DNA TGTGCCAGCAGCTTGCAGGGGACCTACGAGCAGTACTTC. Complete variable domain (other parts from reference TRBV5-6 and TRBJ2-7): DAGVTQSPTHLIKTRGQQVTLRCSPKSGHDTVSWYQQALGQGPQFIFQYYEEEERQRGNFPDRFSGHQFPNYSSELNVNALLLGDSALYLCASSLQGTYEQYFGPGTRLTVT.

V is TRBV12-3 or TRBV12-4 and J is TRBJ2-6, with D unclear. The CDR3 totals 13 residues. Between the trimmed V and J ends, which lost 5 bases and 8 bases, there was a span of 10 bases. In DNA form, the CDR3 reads TGTGCCAGCAGTCCCCAGGTAACCAACGTCCTGACTTTC. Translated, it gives CASSPQVTNVLTF.

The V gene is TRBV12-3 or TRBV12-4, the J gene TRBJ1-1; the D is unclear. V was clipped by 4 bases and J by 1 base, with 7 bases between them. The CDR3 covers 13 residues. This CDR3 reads CASSSGPNTEAFF. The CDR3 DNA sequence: TGTGCCAGCAGTTCCGGCCCGAACACTGAAGCTTTCTTT.

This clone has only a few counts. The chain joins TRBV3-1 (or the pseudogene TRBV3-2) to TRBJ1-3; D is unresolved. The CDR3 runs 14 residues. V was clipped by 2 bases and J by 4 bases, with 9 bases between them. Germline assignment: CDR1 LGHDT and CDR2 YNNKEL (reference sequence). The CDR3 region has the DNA TGTGCCAGCAGCCAATGGCCAACCGGAAACACCATATATTTT. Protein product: CASSQWPTGNTIYF.

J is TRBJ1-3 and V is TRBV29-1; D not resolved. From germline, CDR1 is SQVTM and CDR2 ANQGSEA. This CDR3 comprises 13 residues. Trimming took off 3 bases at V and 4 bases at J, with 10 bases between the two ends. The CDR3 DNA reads TGCAGCGTTGAGGTCTCGTCGGGAAACACCATATATTTT. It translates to CSVEVSSGNTIYF.

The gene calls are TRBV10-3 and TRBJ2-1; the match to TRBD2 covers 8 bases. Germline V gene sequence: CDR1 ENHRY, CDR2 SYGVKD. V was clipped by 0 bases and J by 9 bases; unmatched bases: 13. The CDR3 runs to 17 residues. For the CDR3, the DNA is TGTGCCATCAGTGAGTCTGCCGGGACTAGAGGGTGGGGTGAGCAGTTCTTC. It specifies CAISESAGTRGWGEQFF.

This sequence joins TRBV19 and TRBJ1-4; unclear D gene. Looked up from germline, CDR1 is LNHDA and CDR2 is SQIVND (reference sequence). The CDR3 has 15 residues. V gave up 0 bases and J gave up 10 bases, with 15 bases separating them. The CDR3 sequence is CASSIDLGVLGKLFF. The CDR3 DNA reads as TGTGCCAGTAGTATAGATCTCGGAGTGCTAGGAAAACTGTTTTTT.

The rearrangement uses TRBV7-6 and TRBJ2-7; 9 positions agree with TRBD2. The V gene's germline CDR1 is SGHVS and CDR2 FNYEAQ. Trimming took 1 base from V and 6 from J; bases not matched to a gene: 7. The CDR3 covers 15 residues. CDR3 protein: CASSLVAGGLPEQYF. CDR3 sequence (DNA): TGTGCCAGCAGCTTAGTTGCGGGAGGGTTACCCGAGCAGTACTTC.

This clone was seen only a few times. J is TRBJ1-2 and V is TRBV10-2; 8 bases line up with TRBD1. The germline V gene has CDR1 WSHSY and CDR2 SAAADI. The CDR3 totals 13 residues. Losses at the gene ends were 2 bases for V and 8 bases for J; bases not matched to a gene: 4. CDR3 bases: TGCGCCAGCAGTGAGAGGACAGGGCGAGGCTACACCTTC. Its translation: CASSERTGRGYTF.

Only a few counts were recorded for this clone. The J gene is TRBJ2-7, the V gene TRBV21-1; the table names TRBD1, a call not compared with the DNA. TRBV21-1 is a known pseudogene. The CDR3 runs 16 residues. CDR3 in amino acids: CASSKSQGDANYEQYF. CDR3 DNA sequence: TGTGCCAGCAGCAAAAGCCAGGGCGACGCCAACTACGAGCAGTACTTC.

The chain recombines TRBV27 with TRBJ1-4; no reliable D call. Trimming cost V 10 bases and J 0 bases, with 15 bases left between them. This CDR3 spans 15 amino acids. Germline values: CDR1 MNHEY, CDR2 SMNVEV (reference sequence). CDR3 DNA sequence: TGTGCCATCCCGCGGGAGGGCGCAACTAATGAAAAACTGTTTTTT. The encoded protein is CAIPREGATNEKLFF.

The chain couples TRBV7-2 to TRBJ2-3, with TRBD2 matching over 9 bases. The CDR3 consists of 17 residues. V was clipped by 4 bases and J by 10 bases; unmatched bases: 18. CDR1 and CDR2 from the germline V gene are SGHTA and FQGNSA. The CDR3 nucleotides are TGTGCCAGCAGCTCGTACAGACTAGCGGACAGAGCCATGTCGCAGTATTTT. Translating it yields CASSSYRLADRAMSQYF.

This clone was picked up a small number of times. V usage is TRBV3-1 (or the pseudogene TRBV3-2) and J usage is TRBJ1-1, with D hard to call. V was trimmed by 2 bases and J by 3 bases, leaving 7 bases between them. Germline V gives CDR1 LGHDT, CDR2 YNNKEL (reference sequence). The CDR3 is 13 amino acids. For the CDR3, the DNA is TGTGCCAGCAGCCAATTTGGGTACACTGAAGCTTTCTTT. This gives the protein CASSQFGYTEAFF.

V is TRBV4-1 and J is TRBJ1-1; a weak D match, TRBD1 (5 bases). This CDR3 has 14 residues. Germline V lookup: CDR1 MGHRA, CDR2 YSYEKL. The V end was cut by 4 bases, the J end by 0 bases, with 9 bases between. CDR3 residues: CASSPTELNTEAFF. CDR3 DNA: TGCGCCAGCAGCCCGACAGAATTGAACACTGAAGCTTTCTTT.

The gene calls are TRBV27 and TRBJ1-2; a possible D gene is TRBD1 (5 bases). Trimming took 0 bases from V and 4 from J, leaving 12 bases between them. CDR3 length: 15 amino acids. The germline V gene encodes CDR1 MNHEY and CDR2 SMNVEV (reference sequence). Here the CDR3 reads CASSLSPKGTYGYTF. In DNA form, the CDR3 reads TGTGCCAGCAGTTTATCCCCAAAGGGGACCTATGGCTACACCTTC.

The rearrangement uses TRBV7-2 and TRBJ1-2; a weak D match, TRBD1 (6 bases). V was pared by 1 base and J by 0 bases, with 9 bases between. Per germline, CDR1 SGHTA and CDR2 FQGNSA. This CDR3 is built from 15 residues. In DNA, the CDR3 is TGTGCCAGCAGCTTAGAACAGGGAGCTAACTATGGCTACACCTTC. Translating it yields CASSLEQGANYGYTF.

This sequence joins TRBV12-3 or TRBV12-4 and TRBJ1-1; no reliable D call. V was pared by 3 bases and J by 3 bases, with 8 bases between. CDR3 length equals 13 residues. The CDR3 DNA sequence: TGTGCCAGCAGTTTCTTCGGGTACACTGAAGCTTTCTTT. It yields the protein CASSFFGYTEAFF.

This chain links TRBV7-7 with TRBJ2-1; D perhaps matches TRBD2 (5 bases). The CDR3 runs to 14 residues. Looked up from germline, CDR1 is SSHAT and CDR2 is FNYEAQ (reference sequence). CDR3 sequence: CASSPTRYGDEQFF. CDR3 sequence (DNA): TGTGCTAGCTCCCCGACTCGATACGGGGATGAGCAGTTCTTC.

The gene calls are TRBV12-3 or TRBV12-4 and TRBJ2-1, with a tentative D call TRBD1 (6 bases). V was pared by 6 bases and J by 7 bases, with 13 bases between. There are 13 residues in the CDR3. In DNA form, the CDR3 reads TGTGCCAGCAGCCCGGGGACAAAAAATGAGCAGTTCTTC. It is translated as CASSPGTKNEQFF.

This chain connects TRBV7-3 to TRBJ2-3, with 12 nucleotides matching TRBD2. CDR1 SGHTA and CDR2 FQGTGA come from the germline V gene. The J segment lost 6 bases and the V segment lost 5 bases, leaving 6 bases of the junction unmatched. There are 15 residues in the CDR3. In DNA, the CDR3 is TGTGCCAGCAGCCTCGGACTAGCGGGGACGGATACGCAGTATTTT. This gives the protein CASSLGLAGTDTQYF.

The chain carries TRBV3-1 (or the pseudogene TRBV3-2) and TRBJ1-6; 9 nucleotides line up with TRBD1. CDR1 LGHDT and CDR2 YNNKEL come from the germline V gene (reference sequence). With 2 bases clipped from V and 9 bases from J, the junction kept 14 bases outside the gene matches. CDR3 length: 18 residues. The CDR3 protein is CASSQTPGTGRIISPLHF. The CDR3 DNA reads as TGTGCCAGCAGCCAAACCCCCGGGACAGGGAGGATCATTTCACCCCTCCACTTT.

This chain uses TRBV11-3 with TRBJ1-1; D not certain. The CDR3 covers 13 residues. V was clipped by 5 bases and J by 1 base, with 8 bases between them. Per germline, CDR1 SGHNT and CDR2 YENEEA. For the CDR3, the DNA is TGTGCCAGCAGCAAGTGGGGGAACACTGAAGCTTTCTTT. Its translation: CASSKWGNTEAFF. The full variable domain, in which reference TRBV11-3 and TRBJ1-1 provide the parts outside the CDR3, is EAGVVQSPRYKIIEKKQPVAFWCNPISGHNTLYWYLQNLGQGPELLIRYENEEAVDDSQLPKDRFSAERLKGVDSTLKIQPAELGDSAVYLCASSKWGNTEAFFGQGTRLTVV.

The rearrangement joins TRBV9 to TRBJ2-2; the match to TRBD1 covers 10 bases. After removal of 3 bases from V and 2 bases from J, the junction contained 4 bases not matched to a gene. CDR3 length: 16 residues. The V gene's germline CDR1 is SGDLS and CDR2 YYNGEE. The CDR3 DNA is TGTGCCAGCAGCGCGTGGGACAGGGGTAACACCGGGGAGCTGTTTTTT. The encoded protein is CASSAWDRGNTGELFF.

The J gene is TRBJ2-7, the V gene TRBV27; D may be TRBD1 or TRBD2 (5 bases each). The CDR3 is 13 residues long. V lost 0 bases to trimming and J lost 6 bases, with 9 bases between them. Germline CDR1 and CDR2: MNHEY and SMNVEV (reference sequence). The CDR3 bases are TGTGCCAGCAGTTTATCGTTTGGGGGCGAGCAGTACTTC. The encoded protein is CASSLSFGGEQYF.

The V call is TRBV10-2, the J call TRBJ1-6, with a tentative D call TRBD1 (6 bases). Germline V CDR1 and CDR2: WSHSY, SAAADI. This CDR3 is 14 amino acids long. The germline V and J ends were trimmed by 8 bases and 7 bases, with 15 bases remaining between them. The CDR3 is CASLPSTGNSPLHF. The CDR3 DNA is TGCGCCAGCTTGCCGTCTACAGGGAATTCACCCCTCCACTTT.

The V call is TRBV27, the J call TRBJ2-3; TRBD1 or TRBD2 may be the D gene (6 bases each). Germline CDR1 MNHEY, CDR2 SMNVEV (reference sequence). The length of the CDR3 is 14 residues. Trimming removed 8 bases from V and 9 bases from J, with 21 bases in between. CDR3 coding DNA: TGTGCCAGCGCTCGGGGGCTGTCAGCAGTGACGCAGTATTTT. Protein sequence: CASARGLSAVTQYF.

The CDR3 here is CASSISTGGAGYTF. The CDR3 nucleotides are TGTGCCAGTAGTATTTCCACAGGGGGCGCAGGCTACACCTTC. V is TRBV19 and J is TRBJ1-2; 9 bases agree with TRBD1. The CDR3 consists of 14 residues. V gave up 3 bases and J gave up 8 bases; unmatched junction bases: 7. Germline loops: CDR1 LNHDA, CDR2 SQIVND (reference sequence).

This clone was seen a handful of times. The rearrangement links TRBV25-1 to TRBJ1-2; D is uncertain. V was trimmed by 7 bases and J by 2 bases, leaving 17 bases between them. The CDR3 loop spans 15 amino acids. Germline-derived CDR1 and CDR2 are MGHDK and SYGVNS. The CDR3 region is CASKPFLKVNYGYTF. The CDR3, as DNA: TGTGCCAGCAAACCTTTTTTGAAGGTAAACTATGGCTACACCTTC.